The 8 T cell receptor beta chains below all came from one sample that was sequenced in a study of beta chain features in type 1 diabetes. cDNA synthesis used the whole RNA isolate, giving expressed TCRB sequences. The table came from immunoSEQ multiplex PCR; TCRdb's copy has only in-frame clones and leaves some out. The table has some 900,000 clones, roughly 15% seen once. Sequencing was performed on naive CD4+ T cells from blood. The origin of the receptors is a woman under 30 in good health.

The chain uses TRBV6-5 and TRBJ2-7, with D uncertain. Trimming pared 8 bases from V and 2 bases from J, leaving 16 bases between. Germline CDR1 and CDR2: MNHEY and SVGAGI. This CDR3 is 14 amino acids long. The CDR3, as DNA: TGTGCCAGCCGTGCGGTCAGGTCTACCTACGAGCAGTACTTC. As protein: CASRAVRSTYEQYF.

In DNA form, the CDR3 reads TGCGCCAGCAGCTGGACTAGCGACACCGGGGAGCTGTTTTTT. It specifies CASSWTSDTGELFF. The V call is TRBV5-1, the J call TRBJ2-2, with 9 positions matching TRBD2. Germline V CDR1 and CDR2: SGHRS, YFSETQ. The junction had 0 bases not matched to a gene; V was cut back by 3 bases and J by 3 bases. The CDR3 consists of 14 residues.

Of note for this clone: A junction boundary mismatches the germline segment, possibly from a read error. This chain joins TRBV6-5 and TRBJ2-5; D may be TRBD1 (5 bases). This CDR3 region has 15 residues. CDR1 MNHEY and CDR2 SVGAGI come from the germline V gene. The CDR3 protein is CASSYSMTDQGTQYF. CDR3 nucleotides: TGTGCCAGCAGTTACTCAATGACAGACCAAGGGACCCAGTACTTC.

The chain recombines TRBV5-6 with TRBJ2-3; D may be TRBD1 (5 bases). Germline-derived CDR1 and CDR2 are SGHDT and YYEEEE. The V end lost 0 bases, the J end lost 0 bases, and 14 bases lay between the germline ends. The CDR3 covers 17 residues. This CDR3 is CASSLAVTAVSTDTQYF. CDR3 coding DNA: TGTGCCAGCAGCTTGGCCGTGACAGCAGTAAGCACAGATACGCAGTATTTT.

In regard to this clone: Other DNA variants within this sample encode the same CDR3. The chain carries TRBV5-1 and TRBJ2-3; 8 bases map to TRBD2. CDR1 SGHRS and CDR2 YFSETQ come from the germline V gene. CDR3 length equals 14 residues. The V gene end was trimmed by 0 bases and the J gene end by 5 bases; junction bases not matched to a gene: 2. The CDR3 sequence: CASSLALAGDTQYF. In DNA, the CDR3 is TGCGCCAGCAGCTTGGCCCTAGCGGGAGATACGCAGTATTTT.

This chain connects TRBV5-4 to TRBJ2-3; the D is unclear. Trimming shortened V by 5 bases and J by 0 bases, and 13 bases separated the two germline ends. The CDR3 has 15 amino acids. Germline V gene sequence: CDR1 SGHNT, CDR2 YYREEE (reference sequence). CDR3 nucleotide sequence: TGTGCCAGCAGGCCCGACATCTCTAGCACAGATACGCAGTATTTT. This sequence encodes CASRPDISSTDTQYF.

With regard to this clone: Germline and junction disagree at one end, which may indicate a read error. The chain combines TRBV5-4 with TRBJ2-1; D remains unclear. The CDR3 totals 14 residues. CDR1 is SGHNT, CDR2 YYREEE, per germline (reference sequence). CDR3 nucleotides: TGCGCCAGCAGCCAAGATCAATCTAGAAATGAGCAGTTCTTC. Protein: CASSQDQSRNEQFF.

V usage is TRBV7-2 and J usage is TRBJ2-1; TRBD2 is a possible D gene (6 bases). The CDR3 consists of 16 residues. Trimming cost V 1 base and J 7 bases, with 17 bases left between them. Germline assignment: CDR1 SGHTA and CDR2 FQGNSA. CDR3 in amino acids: CASSLGGGTLVNEQFF. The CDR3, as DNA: TGTGCCAGCAGCTTAGGCGGAGGGACGCTTGTGAATGAGCAGTTCTTC.